The T cell receptor beta chain under discussion was sequenced for a study of cytomegalovirus exposure and HLA in healthy donors. Both 60 Vbeta primers and 13 Jbeta primers went into the PCR. Sequencing used immunoSEQ multiplex PCR; TCRdb keeps in-frame clones, though not all of them. The sample has about 160,000 clones, around four fifths seen once. V gave up 2 bases and J gave up 2 bases, with 9 bases separating them. CDR1 is SGHNT and CDR2 is YENEEA in the germline V gene. This CDR3 has 14 residues. The sequencing sample was made of PBMCs. This TCR was sampled from a woman aged 18-29 years in good health and CMV-seronegative. The chain recombines TRBV11-3 with TRBJ2-5; possibly TRBD1 for D (6 bases). The CDR3 loop is CASSLRTVQETQYF. Written as DNA, the CDR3 is TGTGCCAGCAGCTTACGGACAGTACAAGAGACCCAGTACTTC.